This TCR beta chain was sequenced during a study of response to subunit inactivated influenza vaccine. The CDR3 length is 17 residues. The J segment lost 6 bases and the V segment lost 5 bases, leaving 15 bases of the junction unmatched. Germline assignment: CDR1 MDHEN and CDR2 SYDVKM. General study findings and limits: Authors suggested each seasonal flu vaccination may recruit only limited numbers of new T cells.

In its sample, this clonotype was seen many times. No antigen is known for it. Each CDR3 protein gets one entry after TCRdb re-called the RT-PCR reads with MiXCR. The sample contains 600,000 to 850,000 distinct CDR3 sequences, 11% to 15% of which appear only once. This receptor was identified in a middle-aged man who received an inactivated influenza vaccine. The chain has TRBV28 and TRBJ2-1, with 8 nucleotides matching TRBD1. The sample here was PBMCs from blood, taken 14 to 15 days before vaccination. CDR3 in DNA: TGTGCCAGCAGTATTACCCTGTTTAGGGACAGGAGCAATGAGCAGTTCTTC. Its protein is CASSITLFRDRSNEQFF.